Each of the 8 T cell receptor beta chains below was sequenced from the same sample in a study of cytomegalovirus exposure and HLA in healthy donors. PCR employed 60 Vbeta and 13 Jbeta primers. Method: immunoSEQ multiplex PCR; TCRdb's copy keeps in-frame clones and lacks some. This listing includes tens of thousands of clones. Sequenced input: PBMCs. The receptors come from a woman aged 25 to 39 in good health and CMV-seropositive.

The chain recombines TRBV28 with TRBJ2-1; D may be TRBD2 (6 bases). This CDR3 is 15 amino acids long. From germline, CDR1 is MDHEN and CDR2 SYDVKM. The V gene lost 6 bases and the J gene lost 1 base, with 13 bases spanning the gap. The CDR3 spells CASRRVSGSYNEQFF. The CDR3 DNA reads as TGTGCCAGCAGACGGGTCAGCGGGTCCTACAATGAGCAGTTCTTC.

V and J are TRBV30 and TRBJ1-4; 9 nucleotides line up with TRBD1. Germline V gene data show CDR1 as GTSNPN and CDR2 as SVGIG (reference sequence). The trim removed 3 bases at V and 8 bases at J, leaving 13 bases unmatched. The CDR3 spans 16 residues. The CDR3 sequence is CAWSTGTGNLGEKLFF. CDR3 DNA sequence: TGTGCCTGGAGCACCGGGACAGGGAATCTTGGCGAAAAACTGTTTTTT. The full variable domain, its missing parts supplied by reference TRBV30 and TRBJ1-4, is SQTIHQWPATLVQPVGSPLSLECTVEGTSNPNLYWYRQAAGRGLQLLFYSVGIGQISSEVPQNLSASRPQDRQFILSSKKLLLSDSGFYLCAWSTGTGNLGEKLFFGSGTQLSVL.

The chain links TRBV5-1 to TRBJ2-5; D is unresolved. The CDR3 spans 15 residues. Germline CDR1 reads SGHRS; CDR2 reads YFSETQ. V lost 0 bases and J lost 3, with 12 bases in between. In nucleotides, the CDR3 is TGCGCCAGCAGCTTGGATCCAGGAACCGAAGAGACCCAGTACTTC. It yields the protein CASSLDPGTEETQYF.

CDR3 residues: CASSQTGSPLHF. The CDR3 DNA reads TGTGCCAGCAGTCAGACAGGTTCACCCCTCCACTTT. The rearrangement joins TRBV6-1 to TRBJ1-6; weak D call: TRBD1 (6 bases). V was pared by 5 bases and J by 9 bases, with 8 bases between. The CDR3 has 12 residues. The germline CDR1 and CDR2 sequences are MNHNS and SASEGT.

Written as DNA, the CDR3 is TGTGCCAGCAGCTTCTTTGCGGGAAAGGGCGGTCAAGAGACCCAGTACTTC. It is translated as CASSFFAGKGGQETQYF. The rearrangement links TRBV5-6 to TRBJ2-5, with D perhaps TRBD2 (6 bases). Germline CDR1 and CDR2: SGHDT and YYEEEE. This CDR3 comprises 17 residues. Between the trimmed V and J ends, which lost 2 bases and 2 bases, there was a span of 19 bases. Full variable domain (remainder filled in from reference TRBV5-6 and TRBJ2-5): DAGVTQSPTHLIKTRGQQVTLRCSPKSGHDTVSWYQQALGQGPQFIFQYYEEEERQRGNFPDRFSGHQFPNYSSELNVNALLLGDSALYLCASSFFAGKGGQETQYFGPGTRLLVL.

The V gene is TRBV10-3, the J gene TRBJ1-6, with D perhaps TRBD1 (5 bases). V lost 4 bases, J lost 9 bases, and 13 bases lay in between. Germline values: CDR1 ENHRY, CDR2 SYGVKD. The CDR3 runs to 14 residues. CDR3 residues: CAISGDQGVSPLHF. The CDR3 region has the DNA TGTGCCATCAGTGGCGACCAAGGGGTTTCACCCCTCCACTTT.

The chain recombines TRBV5-1 with TRBJ1-1; 7 positions match TRBD1. The CDR3 is made up of 14 amino acids. V lost 6 bases, J lost 3 bases, and 8 bases stayed unmatched. Germline V gene data show CDR1 as SGHRS and CDR2 as YFSETQ. DNA of the CDR3: TGCGCCAGCACCTCGGGGCAGGGGGACACTGAAGCTTTCTTT. Translating it yields CASTSGQGDTEAFF.

The genes are TRBV14 and TRBJ2-2, with TRBD2 as a possible D gene (6 bases). The CDR3 runs 15 residues. Germline V gives CDR1 SGHDN, CDR2 FVKESK. The V end was cut by 5 bases, the J end by 9 bases, with 19 bases between. The CDR3 DNA reads TGTGCCAGCAGCGGCCAGCAGGCCGGGGGTAGGGAGCTGTTTTTT. Translated, it gives CASSGQQAGGRELFF.